Below, 26 T cell receptor beta chains from the same sample are listed, as sequenced in a study of blood T cell repertoires in COVID-19. This table comes from immunoSEQ multiplex PCR, and its TCRdb copy is limited to in-frame clones, with some not included. The sample has 230,000 or so clones, more than 85% seen once. Sequencing used peripheral blood. These receptors came from a man aged 40-49 years with active or convalescent COVID-19.

This chain uses TRBV19 with TRBJ1-5; 8 bases fit TRBD1. With 5 bases clipped from V and 7 bases from J, the junction kept 7 bases outside the gene matches. CDR3 size: 14 residues. Germline CDR1 LNHDA, CDR2 SQIVND (reference sequence). The CDR3 nucleotides are TGTGCCAGTAGTGCGTGGACAGGGCGGCAGCCCCAGCATTTT. Its translation is CASSAWTGRQPQHF.

This chain joins TRBV11-2 and TRBJ1-2; TRBD1 might be the D (6 bases). The germline gives CDR1 SGHAT, CDR2 FQNNGV. CDR3 length: 16 amino acids. V was clipped by 5 bases and J by 2 bases, with 18 bases between them. In DNA form, the CDR3 reads TGTGCCAGCAGCCTGTCCGGGACACGCCGAAACTATGGCTACACCTTC. Translating it yields CASSLSGTRRNYGYTF. The full variable domain, its missing parts supplied by reference TRBV11-2 and TRBJ1-2, is EAGVAQSPRYKIIEKRQSVAFWCNPISGHATLYWYQQILGQGPKLLIQFQNNGVVDDSQLPKDRFSAERLKGVDSTLKIQPAKLEDSAVYLCASSLSGTRRNYGYTFGSGTRLTVV.

This rearrangement joins TRBV19 to TRBJ2-7; 8 bases align to TRBD1. Germline V gene sequence: CDR1 LNHDA, CDR2 SQIVND (reference sequence). The CDR3 contains 13 residues. V lost 8 bases, J lost 3 bases, and 6 bases stayed unmatched. CDR3 in DNA: TGTGCCAGTGCAACAGGGGGAATCTACGAGCAGTACTTC. It codes for CASATGGIYEQYF. Full variable domain (missing parts from reference TRBV19 and TRBJ2-7): DGGITQSPKYLFRKEGQNVTLSCEQNLNHDAMYWYRQDPGQGLRLIYYSQIVNDFQKGDIAEGYSVSREKKESFPLTVTSAQKNPTAFYLCASATGGIYEQYFGPGTRLTVT.

The chain carries TRBV3-1 (or the pseudogene TRBV3-2) and TRBJ2-3; possibly TRBD2 for D (6 bases). Germline V lookup: CDR1 LGHDT, CDR2 YNNKEL (reference sequence). This CDR3 is 15 amino acids long. Trimming pared 5 bases from V and 2 bases from J, leaving 14 bases between. The chain's CDR3 is CASSMDYSHTDTQYF. The CDR3 DNA sequence: TGTGCCAGCAGCATGGACTATAGCCACACAGATACGCAGTATTTT.

V usage is TRBV28 and J usage is TRBJ2-2; unclear D gene. CDR1 and CDR2 from the germline V gene are MDHEN and SYDVKM. V was trimmed by 8 bases and J by 3 bases, leaving 7 bases between them. CDR3 length: 12 amino acids. CDR3: CASEVDTGELFF. The CDR3 bases are TGTGCCAGCGAAGTAGACACCGGGGAGCTGTTTTTT.

This clone was detected only a few times. This chain joins TRBV19 and TRBJ1-6; D is ambiguous. This CDR3 spans 13 amino acids. The V gene's germline CDR1 is LNHDA and CDR2 SQIVND (reference sequence). The V end was cut by 2 bases, the J end by 9 bases, with 8 bases between. CDR3 protein: CASSISGSSPLHF. The CDR3 coding sequence is TGTGCCAGTAGTATAAGCGGGAGTTCACCCCTCCACTTT.

This clone was recorded a few times. The gene calls are TRBV24-1 and TRBJ1-4; D ambiguous. With 8 bases removed from V and 3 bases from J, the gap between germline ends came to 12 bases. The CDR3 runs 14 residues. CDR1 KGHDR and CDR2 SFDVKD come from the germline V gene. CDR3: CATTQFVANEKLFF. The CDR3 DNA reads as TGTGCCACCACCCAGTTCGTTGCTAATGAAAAACTGTTTTTT.

The V and J genes are TRBV6-5 and TRBJ1-6; TRBD1 aligns across 7 bases. Germline V gene lookup returns CDR1 MNHEY and CDR2 SVGAGI. With 6 bases clipped from V and 7 bases from J, the junction kept 3 bases outside the gene matches. This CDR3 is 13 amino acids long. This chain's CDR3 is CASRETGNSPLHF. The DNA of the CDR3 is TGTGCCAGCAGGGAGACAGGGAATTCACCCCTCCACTTT.

V usage is TRBV27 and J usage is TRBJ2-1, with 9 nucleotides matching TRBD2. CDR3 length: 16 amino acids. Germline CDR1 and CDR2: MNHEY and SMNVEV (reference sequence). The junction had 4 bases not matched to a gene; V was cut back by 1 base and J by 3 bases. CDR3: CASSLLTSGLYNEQFF. The CDR3 region has the DNA TGTGCCAGCAGTTTATTGACTAGCGGACTCTACAATGAGCAGTTCTTC.

The chain has TRBV6-2 or TRBV6-3 and TRBJ2-7; a weak D match, TRBD2 (5 bases). The CDR3 extends over 13 amino acids. V was cut by 2 bases and J by 4 bases, with 9 bases left in between. Germline CDR1 is MNHEY and CDR2 is SVGEGT. For the CDR3, the DNA is TGTGCCAGCAGTTACGGTCCGGGGTACGAGCAGTACTTC. Translating it yields CASSYGPGYEQYF.

V usage is TRBV2 and J usage is TRBJ1-4; D may be TRBD1 (6 bases). Germline loops: CDR1 SNHLY, CDR2 FYNNEI. Trimming took 4 bases from V and 0 from J, leaving 9 bases between them. The CDR3 totals 15 residues. CDR3 residues: CASSARTATNEKLFF. The CDR3 nucleotides are TGTGCCAGCAGTGCCCGGACAGCAACTAATGAAAAACTGTTTTTT.

This chain uses TRBV4-1 with TRBJ1-3; D not certain. This CDR3 is 16 amino acids long. The V end lost 4 bases, the J end lost 2 bases, and 15 bases lay between the germline ends. Germline V gives CDR1 MGHRA, CDR2 YSYEKL. The CDR3 loop reads CASSPETGSPGNTIYF. CDR3 in DNA: TGCGCCAGCAGCCCCGAGACGGGGAGCCCTGGAAACACCATATATTTT.

The chain employs TRBV5-1 and TRBJ1-4; D not resolved. CDR1 is SGHRS and CDR2 is YFSETQ in the germline V gene. V was cut by 2 bases and J by 0 bases, with 8 bases left in between. The CDR3 has 15 amino acids. The CDR3: CASSFGEATNEKLFF. In DNA form, the CDR3 reads TGCGCCAGCAGCTTTGGGGAGGCAACTAATGAAAAACTGTTTTTT.

Here the CDR3 DNA reads TGTGCCACCGGGGATAACTATGGCTACACCTTC. Translating it yields CATGDNYGYTF. The V gene is TRBV18, the J gene TRBJ1-2; D call uncertain. V lost 10 bases, J lost 1 base, and 7 bases lay in between. The CDR3 contains 11 residues. The germline gives CDR1 KGHSH, CDR2 LQKENI.

In DNA form, the CDR3 reads TGTGCCAGCAGCTACCCCGCCACAGGGGGTCTTGGCTACACCTTC. This translates into CASSYPATGGLGYTF. J is TRBJ1-2 and V is TRBV5-4, with 8 bases lining up with TRBD1. The CDR3 contains 15 residues. Germline CDR1 and CDR2: SGHNT and YYREEE (reference sequence). The V gene end was trimmed by 3 bases and the J gene end by 7 bases; junction bases not matched to a gene: 11. The full variable domain, with the rest looked up from reference TRBV5-4 and TRBJ1-2, is ETGVTQSPTHLIKTRGQQVTLRCSSQSGHNTVSWYQQALGQGPQFIFQYYREEENGRGNFPPRFSGLQFPNYSSELNVNALELDDSALYLCASSYPATGGLGYTFGSGTRLTVV.

The chain links TRBV4-1 to TRBJ1-2; tentative D call: TRBD1 (5 bases). CDR1 and CDR2 (germline): MGHRA, YSYEKL. CDR3 length: 16 residues. Trimming left V 0 bases short and J 4 bases short, with 15 bases between. As DNA, the CDR3 is TGCGCCAGCAGCCAAGAGAACGCGTACGGGGGCTATGGCTACACCTTC. Translation gives CASSQENAYGGYGYTF.

The V gene is TRBV21-1, the J gene TRBJ1-5; the table calls TRBD1, which could not be checked here. TRBV21-1 is reported as a pseudogene. The CDR3 extends over 18 amino acids. CDR3 loop: CASSKRAGGLPAGQPQHF. Written as DNA, the CDR3 is TGTGCCAGCAGCAAAAGGGCAGGGGGCCTACCTGCGGGGCAGCCCCAGCATTTT.

In its sample, this clone was seen a few times. This chain uses TRBV28 with TRBJ1-5, with no clear D. V was clipped by 5 bases and J by 0 bases, with 14 bases between them. The CDR3 consists of 16 residues. Germline V CDR1 and CDR2: MDHEN, SYDVKM. The CDR3: CASSPRLRISNQPQHF. The DNA for the CDR3 is TGTGCCAGCAGTCCACGTCTAAGAATTAGCAATCAGCCCCAGCATTTT. Based on the CDR3 plus reference TRBV28 and TRBJ1-5, the full variable domain is DVKVTQSSRYLVKRTGEKVFLECVQDMDHENMFWYRQDPGLGLRLIYFSYDVKMKEKGDIPEGYSVSREKKERFSLILESASTNQTSMYLCASSPRLRISNQPQHFGDGTRLSIL.

The chain combines TRBV3-1 (or the pseudogene TRBV3-2) with TRBJ1-2, with 8 bases matching TRBD1. The V gene end was trimmed by 5 bases and the J gene end by 5 bases; junction bases not matched to a gene: 10. The CDR3 has 15 amino acids. From germline, CDR1 is LGHDT and CDR2 YNNKEL (reference sequence). This CDR3 is CASSNRGAPPYGYTF. DNA for the CDR3: TGTGCCAGCAGCAACAGGGGGGCCCCTCCTTATGGCTACACCTTC.

The chain joins TRBV29-1 to TRBJ2-7; 13 nucleotides agree with TRBD2. Germline CDR1 is SQVTM and CDR2 is ANQGSEA. The CDR3 totals 14 residues. Trimming at V came to 6 bases and at J to 4 bases, leaving 6 bases not matched to a gene. In nucleotides, the CDR3 is TGCAGCGTGGAGACTAGCGGGAGGAAATACGAGCAGTACTTC. It translates to CSVETSGRKYEQYF.

This clone has only one observation. The rearrangement uses TRBV10-3 and TRBJ1-2; a possible D gene is TRBD1 (6 bases). Trimming shortened V by 4 bases and J by 3 bases, and 12 bases separated the two germline ends. Germline V lookup: CDR1 ENHRY, CDR2 SYGVKD. This CDR3 contains 14 residues. The CDR3 loop reads CAISAPTGDYGYTF. Written as DNA, the CDR3 is TGTGCCATCAGTGCCCCGACAGGAGACTATGGCTACACCTTC.

The CDR3 bases are TGTGCCAGCAGTGAGGGACAGTGGGACAATGAGCAGTTCTTC. Translating gives CASSEGQWDNEQFF. This sequence joins TRBV6-1 and TRBJ2-1; 7 bases are a match to TRBD1. Trimming cost V 3 bases and J 5 bases; bases outside gene matches: 4. The CDR3 is made up of 14 amino acids. Germline V gives CDR1 MNHNS, CDR2 SASEGT.

The chain joins TRBV30 to TRBJ1-5; a weak D match, TRBD1 (5 bases). V dropped 3 bases and J dropped 0 bases, with 9 bases sitting between them. The CDR3 is 14 residues long. Germline V gives CDR1 GTSNPN, CDR2 SVGIG (reference sequence). In DNA, the CDR3 is TGTGCCTGGAGGCGGGGGAATAGCAATCAGCCCCAGCATTTT. This gives the protein CAWRRGNSNQPQHF.

There are a few counts of this clone. DNA for the CDR3: TGTGCCAGCTCCTCTCGGGGGGGAGTGGAGTTCTTC. Protein: CASSSRGGVEFF. V is TRBV18 and J is TRBJ2-1; 8 bases fit TRBD2. The germline CDR1 and CDR2 sequences are KGHSH and LQKENI. CDR3 length: 12 residues. V lost 6 bases to trimming and J lost 14 bases; unmatched junction nucleotides: 9.

The genes are TRBV27 and TRBJ2-7, with TRBD1 as a possible D gene (6 bases). The CDR3 consists of 14 residues. Germline V gene data show CDR1 as MNHEY and CDR2 as SMNVEV (reference sequence). The ends were cut back, 1 base at V and 5 bases at J, with 12 bases in the middle. The chain's CDR3 is CASSLLGHQDEQYF. In DNA, the CDR3 is TGTGCCAGCAGTTTATTGGGACATCAGGACGAGCAGTACTTC.

This clone was recorded once. The gene calls are TRBV30 and TRBJ1-1; D uncertain. CDR3 length equals 13 residues. Germline values: CDR1 GTSNPN, CDR2 SVGIG (reference sequence). Between the trimmed V and J ends, which lost 2 bases and 1 base, there was a span of 8 bases. The CDR3: CAWSWAENTEAFF. The CDR3 DNA is TGTGCCTGGAGTTGGGCAGAGAACACTGAAGCTTTCTTT.